The 5 T cell receptor beta chains below come from one sample, sequenced in a study of spatial heterogeneity in lung cancer. TCRdb recomputed calls from the 5' RACE reads with MiXCR, one row per CDR3 protein. The sample lists fewer than 55,000 distinct CDR3 sequences; 6% to 9.5% were seen once. Time point in this sample: sample taken at primary tumor resection. Tumor, nontumor lung or frozen PBMC supplied whole RNA that was sequenced unsorted. Sequencing used PBMCs, obtained at surgery. These receptors were obtained from a female donor with early-stage non-small cell lung cancer.

This clonotype was observed a few times. The genes are TRBV5-6 and TRBJ2-4; no clear D gene. CDR3 size: 16 residues. Trimming stripped 0 bases from V and 0 bases from J, with 10 bases between. CDR1 is SGHDT, CDR2 YYEEEE, per germline. In DNA form, the CDR3 reads TGTGCCAGCAGCTTGGCCAGGTGGGGAGCCAAAAACATTCAGTACTTC. It translates to CASSLARWGAKNIQYF.

The chain combines TRBV2 with TRBJ2-1, with a tentative D call TRBD1 (5 bases). Trimming took off 4 bases at V and 7 bases at J, with 11 bases between the two ends. The germline CDR1 and CDR2 sequences are SNHLY and FYNNEI. The CDR3 spans 13 residues. The CDR3 region has the DNA TGTGCCAGCAGTGTGTGGACACGGAATGAGCAGTTCTTC. Translated, it gives CASSVWTRNEQFF. Variable domain in full (rest from reference TRBV2 and TRBJ2-1): EPEVTQTPSHQVTQMGQEVILRCVPISNHLYFYWYRQILGQKVEFLVSFYNNEISEKSEIFDDQFSVERPDGSNFTLKIRSTKLEDSAMYFCASSVWTRNEQFFGPGTRLTVL.

This clonotype was observed at least ten times. The chain couples TRBV6-5 to TRBJ2-3; 11 bases are shared with TRBD1. This CDR3 is built from 16 residues. CDR1 and CDR2 (germline): MNHEY, SVGAGI. V was clipped by 7 bases and J by 5 bases; unmatched bases: 11. The CDR3 DNA reads as TGTGCCAGCACCAGTACCGGGACAGGGGGTAAAGATACGCAGTATTTT. Its protein product is CASTSTGTGGKDTQYF.

This clonotype was seen more than once but under ten times. V gene TRBV5-4 combines with J gene TRBJ2-1, with D perhaps TRBD1 or TRBD2 (6 bases each). The CDR3 spans 15 residues. Trimming pared 0 bases from V and 10 bases from J, leaving 17 bases between. CDR1 and CDR2 from the germline V gene are SGHNT and YYREEE (reference sequence). CDR3 loop: CASSLGGGQEREQFF. The DNA of the CDR3 is TGTGCCAGCAGCTTGGGTGGGGGGCAGGAGAGAGAGCAGTTCTTC.

This clonotype was found a few times. The CDR3 region is CAISSGTGSYEQYF. CDR3 in DNA: TGTGCCATCAGTTCCGGGACAGGCTCCTACGAGCAGTACTTC. The chain couples TRBV10-3 to TRBJ2-7; 8 nucleotides line up with TRBD1. The CDR3 length is 14 residues. V trimming: 5 bases; J trimming: 0 bases; junction bases outside the gene matches: 3. Germline loops: CDR1 ENHRY, CDR2 SYGVKD.